The 5 T cell receptor beta chains given below trace back to one sample, sequenced in a study of Graves' ophthalmopathy and Graves' hyperthyroidism. RNA served as the template for amplifying TCR beta CDR3 regions. HTBI-primed RT-PCR formed the first round, and a multiplex PCR formed the second. TCRdb used MiXCR to reprocess the multiplex PCR reads, holding one entry per CDR3 protein. This table has 300,000 or so distinct CDR3 sequences, 15% to 20% appearing once. The sample consisted of peripheral blood. These receptors were collected from an adult man with Graves' ophthalmopathy.

This clonotype was observed at least ten times. The chain combines TRBV20-1 with TRBJ1-2; TRBD1 matches 9 bases. CDR1 and CDR2 from the germline V gene are DFQATT and SNEGSKA (reference sequence). CDR3 size: 15 residues. Trimming removed 5 bases from V and 4 bases from J; junction bases left unmatched: 11. The chain's CDR3 is CSAYRGLSTAYGYTF. For the CDR3, the DNA is TGCAGTGCTTACAGGGGGCTGTCGACCGCCTATGGCTACACCTTC.

V usage is TRBV28 and J usage is TRBJ2-7; D remains ambiguous. The germline gives CDR1 MDHEN, CDR2 SYDVKM. This CDR3 is built from 14 residues. Trimming shortened V by 6 bases and J by 3 bases, and 15 bases separated the two germline ends. CDR3 bases: TGTGCCAGCAGCCACTTGAAGTTAGACTACGAGCAGTACTTC. Protein product: CASSHLKLDYEQYF.

This clonotype appeared many times. The J gene is TRBJ1-5, the V gene TRBV20-1; D is possibly TRBD1 (5 bases). The CDR3 covers 13 residues. Germline values: CDR1 DFQATT, CDR2 SNEGSKA (reference sequence). V was cut by 6 bases and J by 5 bases, with 14 bases left in between. The DNA of the CDR3 is TGCAGTGCGATGGTTCGGGGCGATCAGCCCCAGCATTTT. Encoded protein: CSAMVRGDQPQHF.

Concerning this clonotype: A read error may explain this, as a much larger clone is one base away. The chain recombines TRBV5-1 with TRBJ2-7; 7 nucleotides align to TRBD2. This CDR3 is 17 amino acids long. CDR1 and CDR2 (germline): SGHRS, YFSETQ. The V and J ends lost 1 base and 4 bases, in that order; junction bases with no gene match: 14. CDR3 in DNA: TGCGCCAGCAGCTTGAATTCTGCGGGACTATTTGGGTACGAGCAGTACTTC. Translated, it gives CASSLNSAGLFGYEQYF. Together with reference TRBV5-1 and TRBJ2-7, the CDR3 gives the full variable domain: KAGVTQTPRYLIKTRGQQVTLSCSPISGHRSVSWYQQTPGQGLQFLFEYFSETQRNKGNFPGRFSGRQFSNSRSEMNVSTLELGDSALYLCASSLNSAGLFGYEQYFGPGTRLTVT.

This clonotype was found many times. The V and J genes are TRBV11-2 and TRBJ1-6; D is undetermined. The germline gives CDR1 SGHAT, CDR2 FQNNGV. V lost 5 bases and J lost 0, with 20 bases in between. The CDR3 extends over 19 amino acids. CDR3 loop: CASSHRAFPLSSYNSPLHF. The CDR3 DNA reads TGTGCCAGCAGCCATCGCGCCTTCCCCCTGAGCTCCTATAATTCACCCCTCCACTTT.